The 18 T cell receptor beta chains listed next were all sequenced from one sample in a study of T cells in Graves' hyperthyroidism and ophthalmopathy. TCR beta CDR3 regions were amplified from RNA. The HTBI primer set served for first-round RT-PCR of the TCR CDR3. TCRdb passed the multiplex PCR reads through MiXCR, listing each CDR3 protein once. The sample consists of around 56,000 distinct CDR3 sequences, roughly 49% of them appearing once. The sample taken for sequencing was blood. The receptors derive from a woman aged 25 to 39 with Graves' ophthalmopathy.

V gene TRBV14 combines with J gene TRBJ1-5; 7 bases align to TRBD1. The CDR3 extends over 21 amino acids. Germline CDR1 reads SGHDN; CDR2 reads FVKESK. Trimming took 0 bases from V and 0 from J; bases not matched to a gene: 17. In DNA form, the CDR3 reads TGTGCCAGCAGCCAAGAAAGCTGGGCGAGGGTAGGGACAGATAGCAATCAGCCCCAGCATTTT. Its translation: CASSQESWARVGTDSNQPQHF.

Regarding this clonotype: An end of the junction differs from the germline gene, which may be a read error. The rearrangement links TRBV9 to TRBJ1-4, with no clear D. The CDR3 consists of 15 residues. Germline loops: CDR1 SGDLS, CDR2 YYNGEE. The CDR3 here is CASSQVGRARERLFF. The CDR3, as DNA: TGTGCCAGCAGCCAAGTTGGCCGGGCGAGGGAAAGACTGTTTTTT.

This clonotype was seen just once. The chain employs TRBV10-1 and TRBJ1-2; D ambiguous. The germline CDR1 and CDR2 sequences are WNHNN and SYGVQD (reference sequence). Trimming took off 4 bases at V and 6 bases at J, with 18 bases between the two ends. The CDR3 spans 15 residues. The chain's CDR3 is CASSARDPRIDGYTF. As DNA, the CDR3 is TGCGCCAGCAGTGCTAGAGATCCTCGTATCGATGGCTACACCTTC.

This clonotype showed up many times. As DNA, the CDR3 is TGTGCCAGCAGTTCGGAGGGGAGCTCCTACAATGAGCAGTTCTTC. Amino acids: CASSSEGSSYNEQFF. V and J are TRBV6-1 and TRBJ2-1; D is perhaps TRBD2 (6 bases). Germline V CDR1 and CDR2: MNHNS, SASEGT. With 5 bases removed from V and 0 bases from J, the gap between germline ends came to 11 bases. The CDR3 contains 15 residues.

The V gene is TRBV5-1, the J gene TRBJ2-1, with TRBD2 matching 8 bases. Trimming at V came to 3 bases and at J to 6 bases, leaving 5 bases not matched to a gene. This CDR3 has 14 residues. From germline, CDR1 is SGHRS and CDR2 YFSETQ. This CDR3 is CASSWGTRSNEQFF. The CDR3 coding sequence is TGCGCCAGCAGCTGGGGGACTAGGTCCAATGAGCAGTTCTTC. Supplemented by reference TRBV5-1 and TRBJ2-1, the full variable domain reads KAGVTQTPRYLIKTRGQQVTLSCSPISGHRSVSWYQQTPGQGLQFLFEYFSETQRNKGNFPGRFSGRQFSNSRSEMNVSTLELGDSALYLCASSWGTRSNEQFFGPGTRLTVL.

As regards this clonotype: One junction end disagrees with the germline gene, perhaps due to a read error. The CDR3 loop reads CSAHMTGRDTEAFF. The CDR3 nucleotides are TGCAGTGCTCATATGACAGGGAGAGACACGGAAGCTTTCTTT. V usage is TRBV20-1 and J usage is TRBJ1-1, with TRBD1 matching over 7 bases. The germline CDR1 and CDR2 sequences are DFQATT and SNEGSKA (reference sequence). The CDR3 length is 14 residues.

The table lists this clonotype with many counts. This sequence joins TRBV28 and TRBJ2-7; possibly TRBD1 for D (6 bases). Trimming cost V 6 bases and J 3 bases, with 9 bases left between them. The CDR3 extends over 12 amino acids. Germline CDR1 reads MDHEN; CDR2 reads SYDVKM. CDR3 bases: TGTGCCAGCAGGGACAGAGTCTACGAGCAGTACTTC. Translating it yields CASRDRVYEQYF.

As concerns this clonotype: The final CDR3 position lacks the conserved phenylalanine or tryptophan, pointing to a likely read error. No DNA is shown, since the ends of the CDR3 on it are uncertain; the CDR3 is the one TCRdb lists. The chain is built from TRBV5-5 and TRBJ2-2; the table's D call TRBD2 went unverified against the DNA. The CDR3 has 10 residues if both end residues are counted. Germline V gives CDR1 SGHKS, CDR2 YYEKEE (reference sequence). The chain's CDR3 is CASSLAPGGV.

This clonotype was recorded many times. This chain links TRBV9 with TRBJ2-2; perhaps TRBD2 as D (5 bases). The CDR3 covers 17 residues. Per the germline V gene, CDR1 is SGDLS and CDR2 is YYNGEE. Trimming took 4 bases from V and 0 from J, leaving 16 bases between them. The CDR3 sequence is CASSPQGAAANTGELFF. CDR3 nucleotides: TGTGCCAGCAGCCCCCAAGGAGCGGCCGCGAACACCGGGGAGCTGTTTTTT.

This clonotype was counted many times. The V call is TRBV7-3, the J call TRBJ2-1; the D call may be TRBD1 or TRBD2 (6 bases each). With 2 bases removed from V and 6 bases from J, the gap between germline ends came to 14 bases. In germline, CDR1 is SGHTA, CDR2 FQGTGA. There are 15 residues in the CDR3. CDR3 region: CASSLGTGTPNEQFF. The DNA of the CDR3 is TGTGCCAGCAGCTTAGGGACTGGGACACCCAATGAGCAGTTCTTC. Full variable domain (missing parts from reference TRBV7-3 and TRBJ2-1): GAGVSQTPSNKVTEKGKYVELRCDPISGHTALYWYRQSLGQGPEFLIYFQGTGAADDSGLPNDRFFAVRPEGSVSTLKIQRTERGDSAVYLCASSLGTGTPNEQFFGPGTRLTVL.

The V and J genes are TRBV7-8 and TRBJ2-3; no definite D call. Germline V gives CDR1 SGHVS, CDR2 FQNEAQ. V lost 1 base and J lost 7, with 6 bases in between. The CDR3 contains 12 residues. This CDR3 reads CASSLGGNTQYF. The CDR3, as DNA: TGTGCCAGCAGCTTAGGGGGAAATACGCAGTATTTT.

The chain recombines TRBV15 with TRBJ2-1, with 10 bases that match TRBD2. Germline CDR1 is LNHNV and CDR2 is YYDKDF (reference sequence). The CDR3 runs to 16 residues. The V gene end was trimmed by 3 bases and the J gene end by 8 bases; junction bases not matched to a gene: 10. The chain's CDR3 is CATSRVKLAGSDEQFF. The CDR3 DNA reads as TGTGCCACCAGCAGGGTAAAACTAGCGGGAAGCGATGAGCAGTTCTTC.

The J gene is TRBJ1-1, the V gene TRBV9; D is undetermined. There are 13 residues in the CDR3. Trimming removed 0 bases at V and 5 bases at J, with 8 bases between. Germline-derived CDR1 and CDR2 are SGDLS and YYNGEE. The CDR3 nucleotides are TGTGCCAGCAGCGTAGCCCTTGGGACTGAAGCTTTCTTT. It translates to CASSVALGTEAFF. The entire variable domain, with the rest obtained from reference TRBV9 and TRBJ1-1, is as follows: DSGVTQTPKHLITATGQRVTLRCSPRSGDLSVYWYQQSLDQGLQFLIQYYNGEERAKGNILERFSAQQFPDLHSELNLSSLELGDSALYFCASSVALGTEAFFGQGTRLTVV.

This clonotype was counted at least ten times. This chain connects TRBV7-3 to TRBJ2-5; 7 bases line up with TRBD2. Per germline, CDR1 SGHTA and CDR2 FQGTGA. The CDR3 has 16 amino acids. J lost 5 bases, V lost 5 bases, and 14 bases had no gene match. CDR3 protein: CASSPLGAGSGETQYF. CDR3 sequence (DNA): TGTGCCAGCAGCCCCTTGGGAGCGGGATCTGGGGAGACCCAGTACTTC. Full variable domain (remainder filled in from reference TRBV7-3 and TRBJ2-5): GAGVSQTPSNKVTEKGKYVELRCDPISGHTALYWYRQSLGQGPEFLIYFQGTGAADDSGLPNDRFFAVRPEGSVSTLKIQRTERGDSAVYLCASSPLGAGSGETQYFGPGTRLLVL.

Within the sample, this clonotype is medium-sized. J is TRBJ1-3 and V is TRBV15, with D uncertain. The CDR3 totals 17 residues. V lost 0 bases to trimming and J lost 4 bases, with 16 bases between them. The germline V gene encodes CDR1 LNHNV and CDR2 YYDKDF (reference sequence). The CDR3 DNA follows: TGTGCCACCAGCAGAGATCGGCGACTAACCCCAGGAAACACCATATATTTT. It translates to CATSRDRRLTPGNTIYF.

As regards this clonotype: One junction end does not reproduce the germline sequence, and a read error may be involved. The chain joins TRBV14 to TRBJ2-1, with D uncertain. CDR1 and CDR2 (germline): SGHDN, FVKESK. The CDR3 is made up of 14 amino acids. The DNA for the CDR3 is TGCGCCAGCAGCCCGATGACATCATGGGTTGGGCAGTTCTTC. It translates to CASSPMTSWVGQFF.

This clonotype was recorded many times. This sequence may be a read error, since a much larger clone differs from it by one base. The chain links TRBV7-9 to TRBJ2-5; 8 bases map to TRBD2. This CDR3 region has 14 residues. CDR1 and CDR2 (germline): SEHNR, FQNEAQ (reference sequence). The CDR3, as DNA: TGTGCCAGCAGCCTAAGCGGGGGCCAAGAGACCCTGTACTTC. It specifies CASSLSGGQETLYF.

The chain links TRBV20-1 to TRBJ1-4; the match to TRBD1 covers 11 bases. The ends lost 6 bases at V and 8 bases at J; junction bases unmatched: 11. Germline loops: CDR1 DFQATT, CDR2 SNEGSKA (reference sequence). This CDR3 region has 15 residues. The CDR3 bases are TGCAGTGCCCATCTCCCGGGACAGGGGGGCGAAAAACTGTTTTTT. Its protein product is CSAHLPGQGGEKLFF.